The 24 T cell receptor beta chains in this list originate from one sample, sequenced in a study of sequential checkpoint blockade in melanoma. Treatment indicated: randomized to nivolumab then ipilimumab (arm A) or the reverse (arm B). Generated by immunoSEQ multiplex PCR, the TCRdb table keeps only in-frame clones and is missing some. The sample has some 9,600 clones, approximately 25% seen once. The specimen was tumor tissue (inferred from file names), collected from a patient given nivolumab and ipilimumab in sequence. The receptor source for this set is a human donor with melanoma.

This clone has just a few counts. The chain joins TRBV12-5 to TRBJ2-1, with 8 bases aligning to TRBD2. The germline gives CDR1 LGHNT, CDR2 FRNRAP. The CDR3 runs 13 residues. CDR3 bases: TGTGCCAGCATCTTTCGCGGGGGGACTGAGCAGTTCTTC. Residues: CASIFRGGTEQFF.

This chain connects TRBV19 to TRBJ2-3; D gene unclear. CDR1 and CDR2 (germline): LNHDA, SQIVND (reference sequence). This CDR3 has 14 amino acids. The V gene lost 6 bases and the J gene lost 2 bases, with 12 bases spanning the gap. The CDR3 bases are TGTGCCAGTAGGGCCTTAGCAAACACAGATACGCAGTATTTT. Amino acid sequence: CASRALANTDTQYF.

This clone showed up many times. The chain is built from TRBV7-2 and TRBJ1-2; D unclear. V lost 3 bases, J lost 5 bases, and 10 bases lay in between. The germline V gene has CDR1 SGHTA and CDR2 FQGNSA. This CDR3 spans 13 amino acids. The chain's CDR3 is CASSFQADYGYTF. The DNA of the CDR3 is TGTGCCAGCAGCTTTCAAGCGGATTATGGCTACACCTTC.

The chain links TRBV29-1 to TRBJ1-2; 11 bases line up with TRBD1. With 1 base clipped from V and 5 bases from J, the junction kept 3 bases outside the gene matches. Germline CDR1 and CDR2: SQVTM and ANQGSEA. The CDR3 totals 14 residues. The CDR3 region is CSVEGTGGRYGYTF. CDR3 DNA: TGCAGCGTTGAAGGGACAGGGGGCCGATATGGCTACACCTTC. Filled out from reference TRBV29-1 and TRBJ1-2, the complete variable domain reads SAVISQKPSRDICQRGTSLTIQCQVDSQVTMMFWYRQQPGQSLTLIATANQGSEATYESGFVIDKFPISRPNLTFSTLTVSNMSPEDSSIYLCSVEGTGGRYGYTFGSGTRLTVV.

The chain employs TRBV29-1 and TRBJ2-2; D gene uncertain. Germline V gives CDR1 SQVTM, CDR2 ANQGSEA. Trimming stripped 3 bases from V and 4 bases from J, with 6 bases between. This CDR3 is 12 amino acids long. The chain's CDR3 is CSVDPRTGELFF. CDR3 sequence (DNA): TGCAGCGTTGATCCACGCACCGGGGAGCTGTTTTTT.

The chain employs TRBV6-8 and TRBJ2-7, with D possibly matching TRBD1 (6 bases). Germline V gives CDR1 MNHGY, CDR2 SAAAGT. The CDR3 is 13 amino acids. The germline V and J ends were trimmed by 2 bases and 10 bases, with 15 bases remaining between them. CDR3 loop: CASSYERGSHQYF. The CDR3 DNA reads TGTGCCAGCAGTTACGAAAGGGGGTCCCATCAGTACTTC.

In its sample, this clone was seen a few times. The J gene is TRBJ1-1, the V gene TRBV14, with D possibly being TRBD1 (6 bases). Per the germline V gene, CDR1 is SGHDN and CDR2 is FVKESK. Trimming took 4 bases from V and 1 from J, leaving 7 bases between them. The CDR3 spans 13 residues. The CDR3 region has the DNA TGTGCCAGCAGCCTGGGACAGAACACTGAAGCTTTCTTT. The encoded protein is CASSLGQNTEAFF.

Only a few counts were recorded for this clone. The CDR3 spells CASSSGREVSAEQYF. CDR3 bases: TGTGCCAGCAGTTCTGGGCGCGAGGTTAGCGCAGAGCAGTACTTC. V is TRBV6-8 and J is TRBJ2-7, with D perhaps TRBD2 (5 bases). Trimming took off 4 bases at V and 7 bases at J, with 20 bases between the two ends. The CDR3 loop spans 15 amino acids. Germline V lookup: CDR1 MNHGY, CDR2 SAAAGT.

This clone has only a few counts. The rearrangement links TRBV5-1 to TRBJ1-4, with 7 bases matching TRBD1. CDR1 SGHRS and CDR2 YFSETQ come from the germline V gene. After removal of 4 bases from V and 6 bases from J, the junction contained 9 bases not matched to a gene. The CDR3 has 15 amino acids. CDR3 nucleotide sequence: TGCGCCAGCAGCAAAGAGACAGGGTATTATGAAAAACTGTTTTTT. It specifies CASSKETGYYEKLFF.

Within the sample, this clone is medium-sized. The CDR3 is CASSHQPGYTGELFF. CDR3 in DNA: TGCGCCAGCAGCCACCAGCCAGGGTACACCGGGGAGCTGTTTTTT. The V and J genes are TRBV23-1 and TRBJ2-2, with D possibly TRBD1 on 5 matching bases. TRBV23-1 is an ORF, and what it does is uncertain. Trimming removed 6 bases from V and 3 bases from J, with 14 bases in between. The CDR3 is made up of 15 amino acids.

This clone occurred a few times. The rearrangement joins TRBV28 to TRBJ1-2, with 7 nucleotides matching TRBD1. V was clipped by 6 bases and J by 4 bases; unmatched bases: 8. The CDR3 is 14 amino acids. Germline lookup yields CDR1 MDHEN and CDR2 SYDVKM. The CDR3 nucleotides are TGTGCCAGCAGACCGGGACAGACCCTCTATGGCTACACCTTC. Translated: CASRPGQTLYGYTF.

At least ten counts were recorded for this clone. The chain combines TRBV11-3 with TRBJ2-3; 8 bases map to TRBD2. Trimming at V came to 0 bases and at J to 5 bases, leaving 4 bases not matched to a gene. CDR3 length: 15 amino acids. Germline V gene data show CDR1 as SGHNT and CDR2 as YENEEA. CDR3 protein: CASSLDGGGQDTQYF. The CDR3 coding sequence is TGTGCCAGCAGCTTAGACGGCGGGGGGCAAGATACGCAGTATTTT. The full variable domain, with the rest looked up from reference TRBV11-3 and TRBJ2-3, is EAGVVQSPRYKIIEKKQPVAFWCNPISGHNTLYWYLQNLGQGPELLIRYENEEAVDDSQLPKDRFSAERLKGVDSTLKIQPAELGDSAVYLCASSLDGGGQDTQYFGPGTRLTVL.

The gene calls are TRBV19 and TRBJ1-5; tentatively, D is TRBD1 (6 bases). The germline V gene encodes CDR1 LNHDA and CDR2 SQIVND (reference sequence). V was trimmed by 6 bases and J by 7 bases, leaving 19 bases between them. The CDR3 consists of 15 residues. The CDR3 DNA is TGTGCCAGTAGCTGGACGAAAACAGGGACGCAGCCCCAGCATTTT. Amino acid sequence: CASSWTKTGTQPQHF.

The chain uses TRBV28 and TRBJ2-7; D gene uncertain. Trimming removed 5 bases from V and 0 bases from J, with 5 bases in between. This CDR3 is 12 amino acids long. The germline gives CDR1 MDHEN, CDR2 SYDVKM. The DNA for the CDR3 is TGTGCCAGCAGTGCACTCTCCTACGAGCAGTACTTC. It is translated as CASSALSYEQYF.

This clone has a count of ten or more. V is TRBV28 and J is TRBJ2-5; D remains ambiguous. This CDR3 is built from 15 residues. The V gene lost 8 bases and the J gene lost 8 bases, with 24 bases spanning the gap. Germline-derived CDR1 and CDR2 are MDHEN and SYDVKM. For the CDR3, the DNA is TGTGCCAGCTCCGGGCAAGGCCGGCTCCCAGGAACCCAGTACTTC. The encoded protein is CASSGQGRLPGTQYF.

This clone came up many times. The CDR3 region is CASSQPGQSYNEQFF. The DNA for the CDR3 is TGTGCCAGCAGCCAGCCGGGACAGTCCTACAATGAGCAGTTCTTC. The chain is built from TRBV11-3 and TRBJ2-1; 7 nucleotides match TRBD1. The CDR3 totals 15 residues. Trimming at V came to 5 bases and at J to 1 base, leaving 5 bases not matched to a gene. Germline assignment: CDR1 SGHNT and CDR2 YENEEA.

In regard to this clone: The junction does not match germline at one end; this may be a read error. This chain joins TRBV7-6 and TRBJ2-2, with 7 bases matching TRBD2. Germline V CDR1 and CDR2: SGHVS, FNYEAQ. CDR3 size: 14 residues. CDR3 in amino acids: CASSLTGGTGELFF. The CDR3 DNA follows: TGTGCTAGCAGCTTGACGGGGGGAACCGGGGAGCTGTTTTTT.

This clone was recorded many times. The chain joins TRBV11-3 to TRBJ1-1, with TRBD1 as a possible D gene (5 bases). Germline assignment: CDR1 SGHNT and CDR2 YENEEA. V was clipped by 1 base and J by 5 bases, with 14 bases between them. The CDR3 runs to 15 residues. CDR3 amino acids: CASSLVFSWGTEAFF. CDR3 sequence (DNA): TGTGCCAGCAGCTTAGTGTTTTCGTGGGGGACTGAAGCTTTCTTT.

The chain links TRBV5-1 to TRBJ2-2, with D possibly TRBD1 on 5 matching bases. This CDR3 is 15 amino acids long. CDR1 is SGHRS and CDR2 is YFSETQ in the germline V gene. V lost 7 bases to trimming and J lost 6 bases, with 19 bases between them. The CDR3 protein is CASGPGAARAGELFF. As DNA, the CDR3 is TGCGCCAGCGGACCGGGCGCGGCCAGGGCCGGGGAGCTGTTTTTT.

The rearrangement links TRBV19 to TRBJ2-1, with 9 bases fitting TRBD2. The V and J ends lost 5 bases and 7 bases, in that order; junction bases with no gene match: 9. Germline CDR1 reads LNHDA; CDR2 reads SQIVND (reference sequence). The CDR3 is 15 residues long. DNA of the CDR3: TGTGCCAGTAGTTTAGGCGGGAGGGCCGGGAATGAGCAGTTCTTC. Protein sequence: CASSLGGRAGNEQFF.

V gene TRBV30 combines with J gene TRBJ2-7; D unresolved. This CDR3 spans 14 amino acids. In germline, CDR1 is GTSNPN, CDR2 SVGIG (reference sequence). V dropped 0 bases and J dropped 1 base, with 10 bases sitting between them. The CDR3 spells CAWSVIQGSYEQYF. The DNA of the CDR3 is TGTGCCTGGAGTGTAATTCAAGGGTCCTACGAGCAGTACTTC. The complete variable domain, with remaining parts taken from reference TRBV30 and TRBJ2-7, reads SQTIHQWPATLVQPVGSPLSLECTVEGTSNPNLYWYRQAAGRGLQLLFYSVGIGQISSEVPQNLSASRPQDRQFILSSKKLLLSDSGFYLCAWSVIQGSYEQYFGPGTRLTVT.

The chain couples TRBV4-1 to TRBJ2-2; tentatively, D is TRBD1 or TRBD2 (6 bases each). The CDR3 loop spans 19 amino acids. Trimming pared 0 bases from V and 6 bases from J, leaving 23 bases between. Germline V lookup: CDR1 MGHRA, CDR2 YSYEKL. CDR3 loop: CASSQDHIGTGAIPGELFF. The CDR3 bases are TGCGCCAGCAGCCAAGATCATATCGGAACGGGGGCGATCCCCGGGGAGCTGTTTTTT.

This clone is medium-sized in the sample. The V call is TRBV11-3, the J call TRBJ2-1, with 10 bases lining up with TRBD2. Germline-derived CDR1 and CDR2 are SGHNT and YENEEA. V lost 5 bases and J lost 5; bases outside the gene matches: 6. The CDR3 has 15 residues. CDR3 sequence reads: CASSRTSGEDNEQFF. The CDR3 DNA is TGTGCCAGCAGCAGGACTAGCGGAGAAGACAATGAGCAGTTCTTC.

This clone was counted only a few times. This chain connects TRBV5-1 to TRBJ1-1, with TRBD1 as a possible D gene (5 bases). The V gene lost 6 bases and the J gene lost 1 base, with 13 bases spanning the gap. The CDR3 loop spans 14 amino acids. Germline V CDR1 and CDR2: SGHRS, YFSETQ. The CDR3, as DNA: TGCGCCAGCAAGTTCAGGGTGGCGAACACTGAAGCTTTCTTT. This sequence encodes CASKFRVANTEAFF.